This TCR beta chain was sequenced in a study of T cells in tumors and immune-related adverse events. The germline V gene has CDR1 LGHNA and CDR2 YSLEER. This CDR3 is built from 16 residues. V was shortened by 0 bases and J by 5 bases, with 16 bases between the two germline ends. Produced via immunoSEQ multiplex PCR; TCRdb's table is partial and in-frame only. The table shows some 11,000 clones, with 85% to 95% occurring only once. The TCR sequence derives from a female donor with metastatic renal cell carcinoma. This chain uses TRBV4-3 with TRBJ1-1; possibly TRBD1 for D (6 bases). The specimen was lymph node tissue, collected from a patient treated with anti-PD-1 therapy. CDR3 sequence: CASSQDLFSQGTEAFF. CDR3 DNA sequence: TGCGCCAGCAGCCAAGATCTCTTCTCCCAGGGGACTGAAGCTTTCTTT.